This TCR beta chain was obtained from a study of human T cells and chemical hapten exposure. Looking at the study overall: 2% DPC was applied to roughly 2 cm by roughly 2 cm of upper inner arm skin for sensitization. Alopecia areata, totalis or universalis affected patients who were mostly female.

Details on this clonotype: The antigen is unknown.

General study points: The formation of large CDR3 similarity clusters by expanded TCRs significantly exceeded that of controls.

Trimming cost V 6 bases and J 2 bases, with 15 bases left between them. Germline V lookup: CDR1 MNHEY, CDR2 SVGEGT. The CDR3 covers 15 residues. TCRdb re-analysed the RACE reads in MiXCR, keeping a single row per CDR3 protein. The sample includes under 300,000 distinct CDR3 sequences, about 8.6% of them seen just once. As for time point: pre-sensitization, week 0. Treatment reported: therapeutic diphenylcyclopropenone sensitization with weekly scalp DPC. Sequencing used whole blood, obtained in connection with sensitization to the hapten diphenylcyclopropenone (DPC). The chain couples TRBV6-2 or TRBV6-3 to TRBJ2-3, with D possibly matching TRBD2 (5 bases). This clonotype was obtained from a woman aged 40 to 50 with alopecia areata. Some clones in this sample may be carry-over from other donors' samples. This CDR3 reads CASSAWRLFTDTQYF. CDR3 DNA: TGTGCCAGCAGCGCATGGAGGCTCTTCACAGATACGCAGTATTTT.